These T cell receptor beta chains were read from a single sample in a study of CD8+CD57+ T cells in acquired aplastic anemia. TCRdb re-called the reads through MiXCR, storing one row per CDR3 protein. In the table there are 150,000 to 200,000 distinct CDR3 sequences, roughly 63% of which are singletons. Input material: sorted CD4+, CD8+, or CD8+CD57+ T cells (not recorded which) from PBMCs. The receptors originated from a human donor with aplastic anemia. The CDR3 runs from the conserved cysteine through the conserved F or W. Each record gives: clone size, J gene, D gene, V gene, CDR3 protein, CDR3 DNA. D genes are given only for firm matches. For some rows the clone size is stated as once, few or many, or as a class when expanded; others skip it.

clone size: NA
J gene: TRBJ2-3
D gene: TRBD1
V gene: TRBV5-1
CDR3 protein: CASTQGQGNDTQYF
CDR3 DNA: TGCGCCAGCACCCAGGGACAGGGGAATGATACGCAGTATTTT

clone size: once
J gene: TRBJ2-7
D gene: NA
V gene: TRBV10-3
CDR3 protein: CAISESRGNLYEQYF
CDR3 DNA: TGTGCCATCAGTGAGTCACGGGGGAATCTGTACGAGCAGTACTTC

clone size: NA
J gene: TRBJ2-7
D gene: TRBD1
V gene: TRBV6-1
CDR3 protein: CASIPGQGYEQYF
CDR3 DNA: TGTGCCAGCATCCCGGGACAGGGCTACGAGCAGTACTTC

clone size: NA
J gene: TRBJ1-2
D gene: NA
V gene: TRBV20-1
CDR3 protein: CSASWQVNYGYTF
CDR3 DNA: TGCAGTGCTAGCTGGCAGGTTAACTATGGCTACACCTTC

clone size: NA
J gene: TRBJ2-7
D gene: NA
V gene: TRBV20-1
CDR3 protein: CSARDGSGNFYEQYF
CDR3 DNA: TGCAGTGCTAGAGATGGGTCTGGGAATTTCTACGAGCAGTACTTC

clone size: NA
J gene: TRBJ1-5
D gene: NA
V gene: TRBV20-1
CDR3 protein: CSASATHQPQHF
CDR3 DNA: TGCAGTGCTTCAGCGACCCATCAGCCCCAGCATTTT

clone size: once
J gene: TRBJ2-3
D gene: NA
V gene: TRBV14
CDR3 protein: CASSQAKVTQYF
CDR3 DNA: TGTGCCAGCAGCCAAGCAAAGGTTACGCAGTATTTT

clone size: few
J gene: TRBJ2-7
D gene: TRBD2
V gene: TRBV10-3
CDR3 protein: CAISPRGGSFYEQYF
CDR3 DNA: TGTGCCATTTCCCCCCGGGGCGGGAGTTTCTACGAGCAGTACTTC

clone size: NA
J gene: TRBJ2-7
D gene: TRBD2
V gene: TRBV4-2
CDR3 protein: CASSQGGTGGDEQYF
CDR3 DNA: TGTGCCAGCAGCCAAGGGGGAACGGGAGGGGACGAGCAGTACTTC

clone size: NA
J gene: TRBJ2-5
D gene: NA
V gene: TRBV2
CDR3 protein: CASTSGAGETQYF
CDR3 DNA: TGTGCCAGCACTTCGGGCGCAGGAGAGACCCAGTACTTC

clone size: NA
J gene: TRBJ2-5
D gene: TRBD2
V gene: TRBV10-2
CDR3 protein: CATMIKGLAGEETQYF
CDR3 DNA: TGCGCCACTATGATCAAGGGGCTAGCGGGAGAAGAGACCCAGTACTTC

clone size: many
J gene: TRBJ2-3
D gene: TRBD1
V gene: TRBV2
CDR3 protein: CASIGQGITDTQYF
CDR3 DNA: TGTGCCAGCATCGGACAGGGGATCACAGATACGCAGTATTTT

clone size: few
J gene: TRBJ2-7
D gene: NA
V gene: TRBV11-1
CDR3 protein: CASSGGTAYEQYF
CDR3 DNA: TGTGCCAGCAGCGGGGGGACCGCCTACGAGCAGTACTTC

clone size: few
J gene: TRBJ2-7
D gene: NA
V gene: TRBV7-8
CDR3 protein: CASSLGVPDYEQYF
CDR3 DNA: TGTGCCAGCAGCTTGGGAGTACCTGACTACGAGCAGTACTTC

clone size: NA
J gene: TRBJ1-3
D gene: TRBD1
V gene: TRBV7-9
CDR3 protein: CASSPRTGVGNTIYF
CDR3 DNA: TGTGCCAGCAGCCCCCGGACAGGGGTGGGAAACACCATATATTTT

clone size: few
J gene: TRBJ1-2
D gene: TRBD1
V gene: TRBV7-9
CDR3 protein: CASSSSGTGNGYTF
CDR3 DNA: TGTGCCAGCAGCTCGTCCGGGACAGGCAATGGCTACACCTTC

clone size: many
J gene: TRBJ1-2
D gene: NA
V gene: TRBV20-1
CDR3 protein: CSARGERILDGYTF
CDR3 DNA: TGCAGTGCTAGAGGGGAACGGATTCTTGATGGCTACACCTTC

clone size: NA
J gene: TRBJ1-1
D gene: NA
V gene: TRBV4-1
CDR3 protein: CASSQGPGVEGTEAFF
CDR3 DNA: TGCGCCAGCAGCCAGGGGCCAGGGGTGGAGGGCACTGAAGCTTTCTTT

clone size: few
J gene: TRBJ2-7
D gene: TRBD2
V gene: TRBV4-1
CDR3 protein: CASSQAGLASEQYF
CDR3 DNA: TGCGCCAGCAGCCAAGCGGGACTAGCAAGCGAACAGTACTTC

clone size: once
J gene: TRBJ2-7
D gene: NA
V gene: TRBV6-4
CDR3 protein: CASQKLIEGGTYEQYF
CDR3 DNA: TGTGCCAGTCAGAAATTGATCGAGGGGGGGACCTACGAGCAGTACTTC

clone size: NA
J gene: TRBJ2-7
D gene: NA
V gene: TRBV7-2
CDR3 protein: CASSLEGDPRSYEQYF
CDR3 DNA: TGTGCCAGCAGCTTGGAAGGGGATCCGCGGTCCTACGAGCAGTACTTC

clone size: NA
J gene: TRBJ1-1
D gene: NA
V gene: TRBV12-3/TRBV12-4
CDR3 protein: CASSRTGIGTEAFF
CDR3 DNA: TGTGCCAGCAGTCGAACAGGGATCGGCACTGAAGCTTTCTTT

clone size: many
J gene: TRBJ1-2
D gene: NA
V gene: TRBV4-1
CDR3 protein: CASSQEMRVAYYGYTF
CDR3 DNA: TGCGCCAGCAGCCAAGAAATGAGGGTAGCATACTATGGCTACACCTTC

clone size: NA
J gene: TRBJ2-7
D gene: NA
V gene: TRBV7-3
CDR3 protein: CASSAGSEQYF
CDR3 DNA: TGTGCCAGCAGTGCAGGGTCTGAGCAGTACTTC

clone size: few
J gene: TRBJ2-7
D gene: TRBD1
V gene: TRBV7-9
CDR3 protein: CASSSAGGIDEQYF
CDR3 DNA: TGTGCCAGCAGCTCGGCAGGGGGTATCGACGAGCAGTACTTC

clone size: once
J gene: TRBJ2-7
D gene: NA
V gene: TRBV7-3
CDR3 protein: CASSRDMTTYEQYF
CDR3 DNA: TGTGCCAGCAGCCGGGACATGACTACCTACGAGCAGTACTTC

clone size: NA
J gene: TRBJ2-5
D gene: NA
V gene: TRBV24-1
CDR3 protein: CATSEGWVNGGETQYF
CDR3 DNA: TGTGCCACCAGTGAGGGTTGGGTAAATGGTGGAGAGACCCAGTACTTC

clone size: NA
J gene: TRBJ2-7
D gene: NA
V gene: TRBV6-2/TRBV6-3
CDR3 protein: CASSYSGVPYEQYF
CDR3 DNA: TGTGCCAGCAGTTACTCGGGGGTCCCCTACGAGCAGTACTTC

clone size: NA
J gene: TRBJ2-7
D gene: TRBD2
V gene: TRBV6-1
CDR3 protein: CASGGRAGGYEQYF
CDR3 DNA: TGCGCCAGCGGGGGACGAGCGGGGGGTTACGAGCAGTACTTC

clone size: NA
J gene: TRBJ1-2
D gene: NA
V gene: TRBV2
CDR3 protein: CASSSGTIDGYTF
CDR3 DNA: TGTGCCAGCAGTTCCGGGACAATCGATGGCTACACCTTC

clone size: NA
J gene: TRBJ1-2
D gene: NA
V gene: TRBV9
CDR3 protein: CASSLGSGVGYTF
CDR3 DNA: TGTGCCAGCAGCTTGGGTTCCGGGGTTGGCTACACCTTC